These 8 T cell receptor beta chains share one sample of origin, sequenced in a study of shared clonotypes between healthy human individuals. The protocol was immunoSEQ multiplex PCR, while the TCRdb copy is restricted to in-frame clones and leaves out a portion. Of fewer than 400,000 clones listed, around 72% were seen once; the top ten hold under 13%. The sequencing sample was made of memory CD4+ T cells sorted from blood. Sample subset: CD45RA-negative fraction. All receptors come from a man aged 25-45 years in good health.

The chain recombines TRBV28 with TRBJ2-2, with 11 bases fitting TRBD2. Trimming removed 7 bases from V and 5 bases from J; junction bases left unmatched: 12. The CDR3 runs 17 residues. Germline-derived CDR1 and CDR2 are MDHEN and SYDVKM. CDR3 nucleotide sequence: TGTGCCAGCACCAAAGGGGGGACTAGCGGAACAACCGGGGAGCTGTTTTTT. Translated: CASTKGGTSGTTGELFF.

Written as DNA, the CDR3 is TGCGCCAGCAGCCAAGCAAGCGTCGGGACCTACGAGCAGTACTTC. This translates into CASSQASVGTYEQYF. The V gene is TRBV4-1, the J gene TRBJ2-7, with D maybe TRBD2 (5 bases). V was clipped by 1 base and J by 2 bases, with 12 bases between them. The CDR3 has 15 amino acids. The V gene's germline CDR1 is MGHRA and CDR2 YSYEKL.

The gene calls are TRBV11-2 and TRBJ1-1; 9 nucleotides agree with TRBD1. The ends lost 5 bases at V and 2 bases at J; junction bases unmatched: 3. CDR3 length: 14 residues. Germline CDR1 is SGHAT and CDR2 is FQNNGV. The CDR3 here is CASSRGQGNTEAFF. As DNA, the CDR3 is TGTGCCAGCAGCCGGGGACAGGGTAACACTGAAGCTTTCTTT.

This sequence joins TRBV10-3 and TRBJ2-3; D is possibly TRBD2 (5 bases). In germline, CDR1 is ENHRY, CDR2 SYGVKD. V shed 3 bases and J shed 2 bases, with 15 bases lying between them. This CDR3 comprises 16 residues. In DNA, the CDR3 is TGTGCCATCAGTGATCCGCGTACCGGGAACACAGATACGCAGTATTTT. It specifies CAISDPRTGNTDTQYF.

For this clone: The sample has other DNA sequences that encode this CDR3 too. The chain links TRBV28 to TRBJ1-5; D unclear. This CDR3 is built from 12 residues. Deletions cut 1 base from V and 7 bases from J, with 5 bases between. The germline V gene has CDR1 MDHEN and CDR2 SYDVKM. CDR3 protein: CASSLSSQPQHF. The CDR3 coding sequence is TGTGCCAGCAGTTTATCTTCGCAGCCCCAGCATTTT. Together with reference TRBV28 and TRBJ1-5, the CDR3 gives the full variable domain: DVKVTQSSRYLVKRTGEKVFLECVQDMDHENMFWYRQDPGLGLRLIYFSYDVKMKEKGDIPEGYSVSREKKERFSLILESASTNQTSMYLCASSLSSQPQHFGDGTRLSIL.

This clone was seen at least ten times. The rearrangement uses TRBV5-5 and TRBJ2-1, with 8 bases fitting TRBD1. V lost 4 bases and J lost 9; bases outside the gene matches: 9. Germline CDR1 is SGHKS and CDR2 is YYEKEE (reference sequence). The CDR3 has 14 residues. The CDR3 region is CASSTSGTGLEQFF. CDR3 nucleotides: TGTGCCAGCAGCACCTCCGGGACAGGTCTTGAGCAGTTCTTC.

The chain joins TRBV2 to TRBJ2-1, with TRBD2 as a possible D gene (6 bases). Germline V gene lookup returns CDR1 SNHLY and CDR2 FYNNEI. This CDR3 spans 13 amino acids. V gave up 7 bases and J gave up 7 bases, with 14 bases separating them. The CDR3 reads CASKWDSLNEQFF. The CDR3 bases are TGTGCCAGCAAATGGGACTCTCTTAATGAGCAGTTCTTC.

The chain recombines TRBV18 with TRBJ2-3; the D is unclear. The CDR3 length is 16 residues. V dropped 3 bases and J dropped 1 base, with 14 bases sitting between them. CDR1 is KGHSH, CDR2 LQKENI, per germline. Written as DNA, the CDR3 is TGTGCCAGCTCACCGAGACCCGGGTGGGGCACAGATACGCAGTATTTT. Translated: CASSPRPGWGTDTQYF.